The text below deals with one T cell receptor beta chain. What it binds is not known. This sample is drawn from a study of cytomegalovirus exposure and HLA in healthy donors. General study points: Most TCR beta V segments were productive about 87% or about 30% of the time in an earlier analysis. Reportedly, a later analysis found an Asian-associated ancestry cluster had fewer N-insertions than the roughly 700-donor mean.

The PCR was carried out with 60 Vbeta primers and 13 Jbeta primers. The table came from immunoSEQ multiplex PCR; TCRdb's copy has only in-frame clones and leaves some out. The sample records under 150,000 clones, more than 60% being singletons. In germline, CDR1 is MNHNS, CDR2 SASEGT. CDR3 length: 14 residues. V gave up 6 bases and J gave up 2 bases; unmatched junction bases: 5. Specimen: PBMCs. The receptor comes from a woman aged 45-60 years in good health and CMV-seropositive. This sequence joins TRBV6-1 and TRBJ1-1, with 8 bases fitting TRBD1. This chain's CDR3 is CASSDRGPNTEAFF. As DNA, the CDR3 is TGTGCCAGCAGCGACAGGGGTCCCAACACTGAAGCTTTCTTT.